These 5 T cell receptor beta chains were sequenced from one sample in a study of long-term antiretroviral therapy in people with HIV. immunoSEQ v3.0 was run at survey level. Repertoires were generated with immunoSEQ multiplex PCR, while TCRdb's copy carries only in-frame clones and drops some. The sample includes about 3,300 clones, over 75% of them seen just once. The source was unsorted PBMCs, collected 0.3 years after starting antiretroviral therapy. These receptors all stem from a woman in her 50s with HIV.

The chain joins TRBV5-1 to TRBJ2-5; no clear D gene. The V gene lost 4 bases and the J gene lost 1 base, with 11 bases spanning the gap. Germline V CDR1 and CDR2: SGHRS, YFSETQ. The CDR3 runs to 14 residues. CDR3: CASSADLGQETQYF. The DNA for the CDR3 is TGCGCCAGCAGCGCAGATTTAGGCCAAGAGACCCAGTACTTC.

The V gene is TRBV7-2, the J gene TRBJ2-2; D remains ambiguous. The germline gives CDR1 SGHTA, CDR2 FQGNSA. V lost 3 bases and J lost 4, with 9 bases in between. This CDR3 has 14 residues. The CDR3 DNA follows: TGTGCCAGCAGCTTCGGCCCATCCACCGGGGAGCTGTTTTTT. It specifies CASSFGPSTGELFF.

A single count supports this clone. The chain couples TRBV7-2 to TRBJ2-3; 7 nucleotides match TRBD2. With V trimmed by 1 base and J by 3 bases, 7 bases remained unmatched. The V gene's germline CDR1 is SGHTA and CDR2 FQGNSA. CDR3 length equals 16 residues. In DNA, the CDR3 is TGTGCCAGCAGCTTAGTGCTAGACGGGGGGACAGATACGCAGTATTTT. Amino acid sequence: CASSLVLDGGTDTQYF.

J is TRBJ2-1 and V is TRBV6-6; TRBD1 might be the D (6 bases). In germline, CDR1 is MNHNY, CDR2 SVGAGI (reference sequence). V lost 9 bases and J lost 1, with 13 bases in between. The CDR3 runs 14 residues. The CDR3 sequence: CASTRTASYNEQFF. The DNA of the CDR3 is TGTGCCAGTACCCGGACAGCTTCCTACAATGAGCAGTTCTTC.

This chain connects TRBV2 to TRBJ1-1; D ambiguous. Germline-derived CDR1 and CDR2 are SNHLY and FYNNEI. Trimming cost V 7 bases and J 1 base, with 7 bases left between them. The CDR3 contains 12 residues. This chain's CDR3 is CASTNKNTEAFF. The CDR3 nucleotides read TGTGCCAGCACCAACAAGAACACTGAAGCTTTCTTT.